This T cell receptor beta chain was captured by sequencing in a study of identical twins. The study, taken as a whole, reports: Models underpredicted monozygotic twin sharing of out-of-frame TCR alpha. Beta out-of-frame sequences showed weaker excess sharing between twins. Researchers reported excess low generation probability among twin-shared out-of-frame alpha sequences.

One entry per CDR3 protein, called by TCRdb with MiXCR from the 5' RACE reads. The sample consists of 1,800,000 or so distinct CDR3 sequences, under 35% of them appearing once. Concerning this clonotype itself: Its matching antigen is unknown.

Trimming shortened V by 0 bases and J by 4 bases, and 15 bases separated the two germline ends. Germline V CDR1 and CDR2: LGHNA, YNFKEQ. The CDR3 length is 16 residues. The source is a newborn girl in good health. Sequenced sample: cord blood. The V and J genes are TRBV4-2 and TRBJ1-2; D is perhaps TRBD1 (5 bases). The chain's CDR3 is CASSQEAGRASYGYTF. Here the CDR3 DNA reads TGTGCCAGCAGCCAAGAGGCGGGCAGGGCTTCCTATGGCTACACCTTC.